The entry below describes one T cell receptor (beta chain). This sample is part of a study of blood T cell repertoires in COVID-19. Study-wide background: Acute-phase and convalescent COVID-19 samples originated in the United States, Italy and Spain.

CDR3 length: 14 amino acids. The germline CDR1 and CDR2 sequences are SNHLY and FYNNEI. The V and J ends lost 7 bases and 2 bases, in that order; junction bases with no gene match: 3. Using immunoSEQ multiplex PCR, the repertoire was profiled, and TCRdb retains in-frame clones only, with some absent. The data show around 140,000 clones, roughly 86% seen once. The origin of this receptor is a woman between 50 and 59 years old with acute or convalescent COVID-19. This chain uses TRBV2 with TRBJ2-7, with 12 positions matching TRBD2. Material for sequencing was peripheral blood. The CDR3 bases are TGTGCCAGCATTCGGACTAGCGGGGCCTACGAGCAGTACTTC. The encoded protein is CASIRTSGAYEQYF.